These T cell receptor beta chains were read from a single sample in a study of CD8+ T cells in alopecia areata. Measured with immunoSEQ multiplex PCR; TCRdb has only the in-frame clones, and not every one. The table lists 65,000 to 70,000 clones, 55% to 75% of them singletons, with around a sixth in the top ten. The source was CD8+ T cells sorted from blood, collected at week 0. Source of these receptors: a human donor with alopecia areata. The CDR3 runs from the conserved cysteine through the conserved F or W. A D gene is named only where the DNA matches it firmly. Expanded clones are given a class, and other clones once, few, many or no size at all.

d_call clone_size j_call v_call cdr3_nt cdr3_aa
- - TRBJ2-7 TRBV5-6 TGTGCCAGCAGCTTGGGGACCTCAGAGCAGTACTTC CASSLGTSEQYF
- - TRBJ1-6 TRBV27 TGTGCCAGCAGTTTGGGCCCAGGGTACGATAATTCACCCCTCCACTTT CASSLGPGYDNSPLHF
TRBD1 once TRBJ1-1 TRBV29-1 TGCAGCGTTCCCGGGACAGGGGCTGAAGCTTTCTTT CSVPGTGAEAFF
TRBD1 - TRBJ1-2 TRBV29-1 TGCAGCGTTGAAGATCCCGATCAGGGGGCTCATATTTATGGCTACACCTTC CSVEDPDQGAHIYGYTF
- few TRBJ2-2 TRBV19 TGTGCCAGTAGTATAGATACGGGGCCCGGGGAGCTGTTTTTT CASSIDTGPGELFF
TRBD1 - TRBJ1-6 TRBV4-2 TGTGCCAGCAGCCAAGAAGAGGGGACAGGGAATTCACCCCTCCACTTT CASSQEEGTGNSPLHF
- once TRBJ1-5 TRBV2 TGTGCCAGCAGGACAGAGTACAATCAGCCCCAGCATTTT CASRTEYNQPQHF
- - TRBJ2-7 TRBV4-1 TGCGCCAGCAGCCGGGGACTGAACTACGAGCAGTACTTC CASSRGLNYEQYF
TRBD2 few TRBJ2-1 TRBV2 TGTGCCAGCAGGGTTAGCGGGAGGGCGATGAATGAGCAGTTCTTC CASRVSGRAMNEQFF
- - TRBJ2-5 TRBV7-2 TGTGCCAGCAGCTTAGCGCGGGCAGAGACCCAGTACTTC CASSLARAETQYF
- - TRBJ2-1 TRBV5-6 TGTGCCAGCCTGGGGGGTTACAATGAGCAGTTCTTC CASLGGYNEQFF
TRBD2 once TRBJ2-4 TRBV4-1 TGCGCCAGCAGCCAAGTACGGACTAGCGGGAGGCTGGCCAAAAACATTCAGTACTTC CASSQVRTSGRLAKNIQYF
TRBD1 few TRBJ2-7 TRBV27 TGTGCCAGCAGTTACGTAGGACAGGGGTTCGACGAGCAGTACTTC CASSYVGQGFDEQYF
- - TRBJ1-2 TRBV27 TGTGCCAGCAGTTCCAGGGGTGACTATGGCTACACCTTC CASSSRGDYGYTF
TRBD1 - TRBJ1-2 TRBV29-1 TGCAGCGTTGGACAGGGAGATGGCTACACCTTC CSVGQGDGYTF
- - TRBJ2-1 TRBV23-1 TGCGCCAGCAGTCAACGTTTCGGGGGGCCCTACAATGAGCAGTTCTTC CASSQRFGGPYNEQFF
- few TRBJ2-7 TRBV2 TGTGCCAGCAGTGATTACGGAGCCTACGAGCAGTACTTC CASSDYGAYEQYF
- few TRBJ1-1 TRBV4-3 TGCGCCAGCAGCCAAGATGGGAACACTGAAGCTTTCTTT CASSQDGNTEAFF
- - TRBJ2-7 TRBV7-7 TGTGCCAGCAGCTCGACCGCCGGCGAGCAGTACTTC CASSSTAGEQYF
TRBD1 - TRBJ1-2 TRBV13 TGTGCCAGCAGCTTAGGTCCACAGGGGAAAGGCGGCTACACCTTC CASSLGPQGKGGYTF
TRBD2 few TRBJ2-5 TRBV6-5 TGTGCCAGCAGTGTACTAGCGGGGGCGGGAGAGACCCAGTACTTC CASSVLAGAGETQYF
- - TRBJ1-5 TRBV28 TGTGCCAGCAGTTTACGGGGGATCAATCAGCCCCAGCATTTT CASSLRGINQPQHF
TRBD1 - TRBJ2-7 TRBV11-2 TGTGCCAGCAGCTTAGGGACAGGGAGCTCCTACGAGCAGTACTTC CASSLGTGSSYEQYF
- few TRBJ2-5 TRBV4-1 TGCGCCAGCAGCCCGGAGGGCGGGGAGACCCAGTACTTC CASSPEGGETQYF
- - TRBJ1-2 TRBV4-1 TGCGCCAGCAGCCAGGACCACGACAGGAACTATGGCTACACCTTC CASSQDHDRNYGYTF
TRBD1 few TRBJ1-2 TRBV7-9 TGTGCCAGCAGTCCCGGGACAGTCTATGGCTACACCTTC CASSPGTVYGYTF
TRBD1 - TRBJ2-1 TRBV27 TGTGCCAGCAGTTACCGGACAGGTTACAATGAGCAGTTCTTC CASSYRTGYNEQFF
- - TRBJ2-7 TRBV27 TGTGCCAGCAGTCAAGAGAGGGGGGCGGGGATGGGGGAGCAGTACTTC CASSQERGAGMGEQYF
- - TRBJ1-3 TRBV30 TGTGCCTGGAGTGTACGGGGTGCTGGAAACACCATATATTTT CAWSVRGAGNTIYF
TRBD2 few TRBJ2-7 TRBV4-3 TGCGCCAGCAGCCAAGTCCGGGGGGTCTACGAGCAGTACTTC CASSQVRGVYEQYF
- - TRBJ2-4 TRBV5-1 TGCGCCAGCAGCTTGGATGGAACGCGCAAAAACATTCAGTACTTC CASSLDGTRKNIQYF
TRBD2 few TRBJ2-1 TRBV7-9 TGTGCCAGCAGCTCCGCCTCATTGGCGGGAGGTGGGAGTGAGCAGTTCTTC CASSSASLAGGGSEQFF
- - TRBJ1-2 TRBV2 TGTGCCAGCAGCCCTCCGGACAGCTTTACTTTC CASSPPDSFTF
- - TRBJ2-3 TRBV30 TGTGCCTGCTCTAATACGGGTAGCACAGATACGCAGTATTTT CACSNTGSTDTQYF
TRBD1 - TRBJ2-1 TRBV29-1 TGCAGCGTGGAAGACCGACAGGGGAGAATGACGGATGAGCAGTTCTTC CSVEDRQGRMTDEQFF
- - TRBJ1-5 TRBV28 TGTGCCAGCAGACCCCATCAGGGGCGGCTTCAGCCCCAGCATTTT CASRPHQGRLQPQHF
- - TRBJ1-2 TRBV9 TGTGCCAGCAGCGTATGGGATGCGAACTATGGCTACACCTTC CASSVWDANYGYTF
- - TRBJ2-1 TRBV5-1 TGCGCCAGCAGCTCGCCGGGAGTCTACAATGAGCAGTTCTTC CASSSPGVYNEQFF
- few TRBJ2-3 TRBV13 TGTGCCAGCAGCAAGACGTCAGATACGCAGTATTTT CASSKTSDTQYF
- - TRBJ2-1 TRBV11-2 TGTGCCAGCAGCTTAGTGGCGGGAACTACAATCGAGCAGTTCTTC CASSLVAGTTIEQFF
- few TRBJ2-2 TRBV28 TGTGCCAGCAATCTCGGGGCCGGGGAGCTGTTTTTT CASNLGAGELFF
TRBD2 once TRBJ2-3 TRBV7-8 TGTGCCAGCAGGAGACTAGCGGGAGCTTCAGATACGCAGTATTTT CASRRLAGASDTQYF
TRBD2 - TRBJ2-3 TRBV29-1 TGCAGCGTTGAAGTGACTAGCGGGGGCGTAACAGATACGCAGTATTTT CSVEVTSGGVTDTQYF
TRBD1 - TRBJ2-7 TRBV6-5 TGTGCCAGCAGTTATGGTCGACAGGGAGTCTACGAGCAGTACTTC CASSYGRQGVYEQYF
- once TRBJ2-7 TRBV29-1 TGCAGCGTTGAGGGGAGCTACGAGCAGTACTTC CSVEGSYEQYF
TRBD2 - TRBJ2-7 TRBV30 TGTGCCTGGAGTTTGGCGTCTAGCGGGCTCCCCAGCGAGCAGTACTTC CAWSLASSGLPSEQYF
TRBD1 few TRBJ2-1 TRBV7-9 TGTGCCAGCAGCATAAAACAGGGGTTAGGTAATGAGCAGTTCTTC CASSIKQGLGNEQFF
TRBD1 - TRBJ2-7 TRBV30 TGTGCCTGGAGCACAGGGACAGGGGGTCGTGAGCAGTACTTC CAWSTGTGGREQYF
- - TRBJ1-2 TRBV9 TGTGCCAGCAGCGTAGCTGGGGCAGGTTATGGCTACACCTTC CASSVAGAGYGYTF
TRBD2 - TRBJ2-3 TRBV6-1 TGTGCCAGCAGTGCCCCTCGCGGGGGGTCCACAGATACGCAGTATTTT CASSAPRGGSTDTQYF
- few TRBJ1-3 TRBV9 TGTGCCAGCAGCGCGCTCCCGACAGACAACTCTGGAAACACCATATATTTT CASSALPTDNSGNTIYF
- - TRBJ2-1 TRBV10-3 TGTGCCATCAGTGGGGACCGGAGCTCCTACAATGAGCAGTTCTTC CAISGDRSSYNEQFF